The T cell receptor beta chain under discussion was sequenced for a study of control samples from healthy donors and cancer patients. Germline CDR1 SGHTA, CDR2 FQGTGA. This CDR3 is 14 amino acids long. Trimming at V came to 5 bases and at J to 6 bases, leaving 7 bases not matched to a gene. Using immunoSEQ multiplex PCR, the repertoire was profiled, and TCRdb retains in-frame clones only, with some absent. This sample carries approximately 190,000 clones, about 91% of them seen once, and the ten largest clones take 1.5% to 2%. This sequence joins TRBV7-3 and TRBJ2-7; 10 positions agree with TRBD2. This TCR was sampled from a man aged 25-45 years in good health. The material sequenced was blood. The CDR3: CASSPIAGGGEQYF. CDR3 nucleotides: TGTGCCAGCAGCCCGATAGCGGGGGGTGGCGAGCAGTACTTC. Based on the CDR3 plus reference TRBV7-3 and TRBJ2-7, the full variable domain is GAGVSQTPSNKVTEKGKYVELRCDPISGHTALYWYRQSLGQGPEFLIYFQGTGAADDSGLPNDRFFAVRPEGSVSTLKIQRTERGDSAVYLCASSPIAGGGEQYFGPGTRLTVT.